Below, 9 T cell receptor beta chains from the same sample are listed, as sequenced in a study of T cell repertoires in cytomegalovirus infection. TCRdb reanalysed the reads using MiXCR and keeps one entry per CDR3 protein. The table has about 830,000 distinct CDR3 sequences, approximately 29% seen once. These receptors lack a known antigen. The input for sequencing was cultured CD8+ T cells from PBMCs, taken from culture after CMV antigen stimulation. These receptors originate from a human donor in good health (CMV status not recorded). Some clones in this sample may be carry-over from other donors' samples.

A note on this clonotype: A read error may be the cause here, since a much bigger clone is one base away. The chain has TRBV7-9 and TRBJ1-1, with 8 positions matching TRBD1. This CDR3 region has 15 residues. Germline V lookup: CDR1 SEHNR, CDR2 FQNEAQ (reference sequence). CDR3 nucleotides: TGTGCCAGCAGCTTAGGACAGGGGACTAACAGTGAAGCTTTCTTT. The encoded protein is CASSLGQGTNSEAFF.

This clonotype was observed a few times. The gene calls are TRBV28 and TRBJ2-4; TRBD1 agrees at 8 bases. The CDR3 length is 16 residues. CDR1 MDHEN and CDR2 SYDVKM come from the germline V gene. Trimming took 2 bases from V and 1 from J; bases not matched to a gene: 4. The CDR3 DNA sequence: TGTGCCAGCAGTTTAAGGCAGGGGGCTGCCAAAAACATTCAGTACTTC. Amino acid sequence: CASSLRQGAAKNIQYF.

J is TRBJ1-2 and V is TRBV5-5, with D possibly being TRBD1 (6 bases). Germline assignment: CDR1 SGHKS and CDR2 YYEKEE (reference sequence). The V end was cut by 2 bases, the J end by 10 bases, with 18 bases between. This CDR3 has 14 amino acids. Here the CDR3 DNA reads TGTGCCAGCAGCTTTCCCAAGGGGGAAGAAGTCTACACCTTC. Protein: CASSFPKGEEVYTF.

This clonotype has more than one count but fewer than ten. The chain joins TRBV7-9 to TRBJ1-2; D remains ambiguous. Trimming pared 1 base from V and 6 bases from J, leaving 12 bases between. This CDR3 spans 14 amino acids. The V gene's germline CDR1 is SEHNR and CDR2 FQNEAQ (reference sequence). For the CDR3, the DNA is TGTGCCAGCAGCTTAGGTGCAGGCGAAGATGGCTACACCTTC. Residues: CASSLGAGEDGYTF.

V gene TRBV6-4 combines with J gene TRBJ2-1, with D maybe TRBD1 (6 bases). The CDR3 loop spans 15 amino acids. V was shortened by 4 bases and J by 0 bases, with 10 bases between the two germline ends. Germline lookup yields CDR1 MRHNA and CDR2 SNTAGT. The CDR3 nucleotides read TGTGCCAGCAGTGGGACAGCAAGCTCCTACAATGAGCAGTTCTTC. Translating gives CASSGTASSYNEQFF.

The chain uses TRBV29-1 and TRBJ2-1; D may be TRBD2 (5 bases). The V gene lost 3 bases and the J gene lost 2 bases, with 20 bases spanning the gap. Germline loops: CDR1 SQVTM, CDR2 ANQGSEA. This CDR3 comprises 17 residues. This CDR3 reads CSVEGVPLSGPYNEQFF. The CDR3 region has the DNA TGCAGCGTTGAGGGTGTTCCCCTCAGCGGCCCCTACAATGAGCAGTTCTTC.

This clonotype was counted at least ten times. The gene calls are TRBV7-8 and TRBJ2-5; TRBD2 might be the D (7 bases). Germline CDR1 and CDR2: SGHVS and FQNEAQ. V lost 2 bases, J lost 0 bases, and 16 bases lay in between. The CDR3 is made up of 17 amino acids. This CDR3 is CASSLWGGRGYQETQYF. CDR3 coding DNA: TGTGCCAGCAGCTTATGGGGTGGGAGGGGGTACCAAGAGACCCAGTACTTC.

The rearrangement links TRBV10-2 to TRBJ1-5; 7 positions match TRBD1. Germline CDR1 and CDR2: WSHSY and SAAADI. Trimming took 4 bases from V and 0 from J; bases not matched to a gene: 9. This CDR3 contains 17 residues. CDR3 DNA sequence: TGCGCCAGCAGTGGGGGGGGACAGCTCTATAGCAATCAGCCCCAGCATTTT. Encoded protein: CASSGGGQLYSNQPQHF.

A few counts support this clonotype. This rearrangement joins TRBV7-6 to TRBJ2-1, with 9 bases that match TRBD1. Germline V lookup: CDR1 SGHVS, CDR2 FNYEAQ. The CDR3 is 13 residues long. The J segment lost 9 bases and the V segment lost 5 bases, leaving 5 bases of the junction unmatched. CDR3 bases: TGTGCCAGCAGCCCTTCGACAGGGGGTGAGCAGTTCTTC. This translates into CASSPSTGGEQFF.